This record covers a single T cell receptor beta chain. The record originates from a study of cytomegalovirus exposure and HLA in healthy donors. The data were produced by immunoSEQ multiplex PCR, yet TCRdb's version contains in-frame clones alone and is incomplete. The profile covers 100,000 to 150,000 clones, with about nine tenths appearing a single time and 2% taken by the ten largest. With V trimmed by 5 bases and J by 1 base, 11 bases remained unmatched. This CDR3 is built from 17 residues. Germline-derived CDR1 and CDR2 are SGHDT and YYEEEE. The sequence derives from a woman aged 18-29 years in good health and CMV-seronegative. Sample: PBMCs. V is TRBV5-6 and J is TRBJ2-7; TRBD2 matches at 11 bases. The CDR3 nucleotides read TGTGCCAGCAGTTCTAGGGGACTAGCGGAGCCTTCCTACGAGCAGTACTTC. This encodes CASSSRGLAEPSYEQYF.